These 10 T cell receptor beta chains originate from one sample sequenced in a study of blood T cell repertoires in COVID-19. Only in-frame clones appear in the TCRdb table, and some are missing; sequencing was by immunoSEQ multiplex PCR. The sample contains about 220,000 clones, roughly 88% of which appear only once. The specimen was PBMCs or T cells enriched from blood (not recorded which). Every receptor here comes from a woman aged 40 to 50 with acute COVID-19.

This chain uses TRBV5-1 with TRBJ2-1; D may be TRBD2 (5 bases). V was cut by 4 bases and J by 8 bases, with 10 bases left in between. The CDR3 consists of 12 residues. Germline CDR1 and CDR2: SGHRS and YFSETQ. CDR3 sequence reads: CASSITRYEQFF. The CDR3 bases are TGCGCCAGCAGCATTACTAGATATGAGCAGTTCTTC.

The chain has TRBV10-1 and TRBJ2-2; 9 bases are shared with TRBD1. V trimming: 3 bases; J trimming: 5 bases; junction bases outside the gene matches: 7. Germline CDR1 is WNHNN and CDR2 is SYGVQD (reference sequence). This CDR3 contains 16 residues. CDR3 DNA sequence: TGCGCCAGCAGTGAAAGTATGACAGGGGGTACCGGGGAGCTGTTTTTT. Its protein is CASSESMTGGTGELFF.

This chain joins TRBV5-1 and TRBJ2-1; 10 nucleotides agree with TRBD1. Looked up from germline, CDR1 is SGHRS and CDR2 is YFSETQ. J gave up 6 bases and V 4 bases, and 7 bases lay outside the gene matches. The CDR3 is made up of 15 amino acids. The CDR3 DNA reads TGCGCCAGCAGCGCGGGACAGGGGATTAGCAATGAGCAGTTCTTC. This encodes CASSAGQGISNEQFF.

This clone has a single count. The chain uses TRBV19 and TRBJ1-6; tentative D call: TRBD1 (5 bases). Germline loops: CDR1 LNHDA, CDR2 SQIVND (reference sequence). This CDR3 has 15 residues. Trimming took 6 bases from V and 7 from J, leaving 16 bases between them. CDR3 protein: CASRWDSSGNSPLHF. The DNA for the CDR3 is TGTGCCAGTAGATGGGACTCCAGCGGCAATTCACCCCTCCACTTT.

Concerning this clone: This same CDR3 is encoded by further DNA sequences in the sample. The V and J genes are TRBV5-1 and TRBJ2-3; 8 bases map to TRBD1. This CDR3 is 15 amino acids long. The trim removed 1 base at V and 0 bases at J, leaving 1 base unmatched. Germline values: CDR1 SGHRS, CDR2 YFSETQ. Here the CDR3 reads CASSLQGASTDTQYF. CDR3 nucleotide sequence: TGCGCCAGCAGCTTGCAGGGGGCGAGCACAGATACGCAGTATTTT.

The rearrangement links TRBV15 to TRBJ2-4; 14 bases line up with TRBD2. Germline values: CDR1 LNHNV, CDR2 YYDKDF (reference sequence). Losses at the gene ends were 1 base for V and 3 bases for J; bases not matched to a gene: 2. This CDR3 contains 17 residues. CDR3 amino acids: CATSRGGLAGGKNIQYF. The CDR3 DNA reads TGTGCCACCAGCAGAGGAGGACTAGCGGGGGGCAAAAACATTCAGTACTTC.

The CDR3 is CASSLAGTHEQYV. CDR3 nucleotide sequence: TGTGCCAGCAGCTTGGCGGGGACCCACGAGCAGTACGTC. The chain has TRBV11-2 and TRBJ2-7; D is perhaps TRBD2 (6 bases). Germline CDR1 and CDR2: SGHAT and FQNNGV. V lost 3 bases, J lost 5 bases, and 11 bases lay in between. This CDR3 is built from 13 residues.

The chain combines TRBV19 with TRBJ1-5; 7 bases map to TRBD1. CDR3 size: 13 residues. V gave up 4 bases and J gave up 5 bases; unmatched junction bases: 2. Germline assignment: CDR1 LNHDA and CDR2 SQIVND (reference sequence). CDR3 region: CASSRDRDQPQHF. DNA for the CDR3: TGTGCCAGTAGTAGAGACAGGGATCAGCCCCAGCATTTT. The full variable domain, completed using reference TRBV19 and TRBJ1-5, is DGGITQSPKYLFRKEGQNVTLSCEQNLNHDAMYWYRQDPGQGLRLIYYSQIVNDFQKGDIAEGYSVSREKKESFPLTVTSAQKNPTAFYLCASSRDRDQPQHFGDGTRLSIL.

In this sample, this clone turned up once. This sequence joins TRBV29-1 and TRBJ2-6, with unresolved D. The V and J ends lost 4 bases and 3 bases respectively, with 16 bases between them. CDR3 size: 16 residues. Germline CDR1 and CDR2: SQVTM and ANQGSEA. The CDR3 region is CSVGTTKGGGANVLTF. Written as DNA, the CDR3 is TGCAGCGTTGGCACCACCAAAGGCGGTGGGGCCAACGTCCTGACTTTC.

The V call is TRBV18, the J call TRBJ2-7; D perhaps matches TRBD2 (5 bases). The length of the CDR3 is 15 residues. Between the trimmed V and J ends, which lost 6 bases and 0 bases, there was a span of 15 bases. Germline V lookup: CDR1 KGHSH, CDR2 LQKENI. CDR3 sequence reads: CASSQSPEGSYEQYV. The DNA of the CDR3 is TGTGCCAGCTCCCAATCCCCTGAGGGCTCCTACGAGCAGTACGTC.